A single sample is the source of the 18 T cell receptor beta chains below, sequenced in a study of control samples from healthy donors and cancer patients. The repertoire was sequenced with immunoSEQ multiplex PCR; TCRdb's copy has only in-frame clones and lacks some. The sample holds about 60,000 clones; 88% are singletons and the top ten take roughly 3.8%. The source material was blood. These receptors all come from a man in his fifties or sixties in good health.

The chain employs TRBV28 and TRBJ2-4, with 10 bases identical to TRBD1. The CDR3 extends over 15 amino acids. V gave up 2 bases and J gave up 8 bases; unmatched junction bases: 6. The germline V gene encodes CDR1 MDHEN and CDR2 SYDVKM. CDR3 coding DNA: TGTGCCAGCAGTTTAGACAGGGGGCTGTGGGACATTCAGTACTTC. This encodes CASSLDRGLWDIQYF.

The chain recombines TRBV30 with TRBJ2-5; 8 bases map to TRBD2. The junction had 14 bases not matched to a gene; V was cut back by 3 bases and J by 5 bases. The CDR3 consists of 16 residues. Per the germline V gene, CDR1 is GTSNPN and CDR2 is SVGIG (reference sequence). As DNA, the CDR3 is TGTGCCTGGAGAACTCCTTTAGCGGGAAAGGAGGAGACCCAGTACTTC. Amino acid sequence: CAWRTPLAGKEETQYF.

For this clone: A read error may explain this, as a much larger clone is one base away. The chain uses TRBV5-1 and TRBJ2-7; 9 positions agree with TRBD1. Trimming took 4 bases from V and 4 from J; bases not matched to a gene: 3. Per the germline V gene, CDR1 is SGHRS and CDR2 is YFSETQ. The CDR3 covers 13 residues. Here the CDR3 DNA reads TGCGCCAGCAGCCTGACAGGGGGGTACGAGCAGTACTTC. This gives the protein CASSLTGGYEQYF.

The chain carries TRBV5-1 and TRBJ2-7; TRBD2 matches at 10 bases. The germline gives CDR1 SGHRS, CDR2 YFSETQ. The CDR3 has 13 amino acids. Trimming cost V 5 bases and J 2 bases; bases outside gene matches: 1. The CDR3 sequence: CASRLAGTYEQYF. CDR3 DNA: TGCGCCAGCAGACTAGCGGGGACCTACGAGCAGTACTTC. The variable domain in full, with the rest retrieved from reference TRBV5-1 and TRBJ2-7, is KAGVTQTPRYLIKTRGQQVTLSCSPISGHRSVSWYQQTPGQGLQFLFEYFSETQRNKGNFPGRFSGRQFSNSRSEMNVSTLELGDSALYLCASRLAGTYEQYFGPGTRLTVT.

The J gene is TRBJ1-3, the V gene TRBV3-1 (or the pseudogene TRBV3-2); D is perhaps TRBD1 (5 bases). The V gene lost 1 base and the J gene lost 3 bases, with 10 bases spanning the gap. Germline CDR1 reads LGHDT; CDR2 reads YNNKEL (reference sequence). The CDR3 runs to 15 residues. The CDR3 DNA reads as TGTGCCAGCAGCCAAGGAACCCAGGGTGGAAACACCATATATTTT. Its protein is CASSQGTQGGNTIYF.

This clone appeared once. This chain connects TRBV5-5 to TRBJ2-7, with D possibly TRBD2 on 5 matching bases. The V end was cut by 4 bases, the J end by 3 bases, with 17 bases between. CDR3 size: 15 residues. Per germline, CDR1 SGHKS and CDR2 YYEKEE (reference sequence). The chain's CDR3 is CASSLRVLGGYEQYF. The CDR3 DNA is TGTGCCAGCAGCCTGAGGGTCCTAGGCGGCTACGAGCAGTACTTC.

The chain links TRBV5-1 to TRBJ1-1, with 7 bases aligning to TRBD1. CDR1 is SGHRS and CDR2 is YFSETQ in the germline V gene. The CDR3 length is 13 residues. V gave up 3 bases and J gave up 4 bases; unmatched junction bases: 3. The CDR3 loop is CASSSGQVTEAFF. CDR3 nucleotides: TGCGCCAGCAGCTCAGGACAGGTCACTGAAGCTTTCTTT.

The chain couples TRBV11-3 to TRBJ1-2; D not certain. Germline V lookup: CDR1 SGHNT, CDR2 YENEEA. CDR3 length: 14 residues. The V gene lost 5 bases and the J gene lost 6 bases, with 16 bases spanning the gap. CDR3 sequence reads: CASSPGEGWDGYTF. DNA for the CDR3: TGTGCCAGCAGCCCCGGTGAAGGGTGGGATGGCTACACCTTC.

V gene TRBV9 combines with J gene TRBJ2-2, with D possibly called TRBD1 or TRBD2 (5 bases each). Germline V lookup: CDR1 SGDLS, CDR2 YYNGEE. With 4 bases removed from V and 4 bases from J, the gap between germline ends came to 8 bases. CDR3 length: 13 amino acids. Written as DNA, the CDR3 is TGTGCCAGCAGCCTCGGGACCACCGGGGAGCTGTTTTTT. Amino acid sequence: CASSLGTTGELFF. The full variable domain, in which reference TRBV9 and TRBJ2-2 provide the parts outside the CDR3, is DSGVTQTPKHLITATGQRVTLRCSPRSGDLSVYWYQQSLDQGLQFLIQYYNGEERAKGNILERFSAQQFPDLHSELNLSSLELGDSALYFCASSLGTTGELFFGEGSRLTVL.

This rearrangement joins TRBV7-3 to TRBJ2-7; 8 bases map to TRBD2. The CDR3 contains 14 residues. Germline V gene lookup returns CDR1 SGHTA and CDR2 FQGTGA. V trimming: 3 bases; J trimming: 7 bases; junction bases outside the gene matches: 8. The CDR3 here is CASSLTGTRDEQYF. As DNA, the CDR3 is TGTGCCAGCAGCTTGACCGGGACTAGAGATGAGCAGTACTTC.

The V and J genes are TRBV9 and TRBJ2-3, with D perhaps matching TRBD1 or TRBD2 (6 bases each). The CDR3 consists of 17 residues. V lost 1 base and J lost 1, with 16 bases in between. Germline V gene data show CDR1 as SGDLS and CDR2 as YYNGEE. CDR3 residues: CASSVSGGTLGTDTQYF. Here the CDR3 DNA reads TGTGCCAGCAGCGTAAGTGGAGGGACACTTGGCACAGATACGCAGTATTTT. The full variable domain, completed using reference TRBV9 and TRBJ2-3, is DSGVTQTPKHLITATGQRVTLRCSPRSGDLSVYWYQQSLDQGLQFLIQYYNGEERAKGNILERFSAQQFPDLHSELNLSSLELGDSALYFCASSVSGGTLGTDTQYFGPGTRLTVL.

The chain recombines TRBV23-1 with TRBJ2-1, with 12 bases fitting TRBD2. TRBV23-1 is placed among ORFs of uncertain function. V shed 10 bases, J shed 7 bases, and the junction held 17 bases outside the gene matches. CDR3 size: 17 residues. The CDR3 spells CATATRPTSGRNNEQFF. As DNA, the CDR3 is TGCGCCACCGCCACCCGGCCGACTAGCGGGAGAAATAATGAGCAGTTCTTC.

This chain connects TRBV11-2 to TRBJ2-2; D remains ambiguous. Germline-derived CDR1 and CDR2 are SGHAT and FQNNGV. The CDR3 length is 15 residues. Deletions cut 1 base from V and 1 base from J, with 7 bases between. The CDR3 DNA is TGTGCCAGCAGCTTAGGCCAAAAGAACACCGGGGAGCTGTTTTTT. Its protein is CASSLGQKNTGELFF.

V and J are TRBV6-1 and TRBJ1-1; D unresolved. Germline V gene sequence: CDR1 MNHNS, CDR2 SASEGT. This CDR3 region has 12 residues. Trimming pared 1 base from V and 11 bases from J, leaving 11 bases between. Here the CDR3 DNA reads TGTGCCAGCAGTGAAGGTAAATGGGAGGCTTTCTTT. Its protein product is CASSEGKWEAFF.

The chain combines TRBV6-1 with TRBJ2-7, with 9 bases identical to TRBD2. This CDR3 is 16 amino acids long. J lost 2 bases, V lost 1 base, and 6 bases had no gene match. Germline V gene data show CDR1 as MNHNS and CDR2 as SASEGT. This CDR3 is CASSEVRAGGTYEQYF. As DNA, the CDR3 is TGTGCCAGCAGTGAAGTCCGAGCGGGGGGAACCTACGAGCAGTACTTC.

The CDR3 is CASSLGPKGTQYF. The CDR3 DNA sequence: TGTGCCAGCAGTTTAGGGCCAAAGGGGACCCAGTACTTC. The rearrangement joins TRBV28 to TRBJ2-5, with D unresolved. This CDR3 is 13 amino acids long. Trimming pared 2 bases from V and 7 bases from J, leaving 11 bases between. CDR1 is MDHEN, CDR2 SYDVKM, per germline.

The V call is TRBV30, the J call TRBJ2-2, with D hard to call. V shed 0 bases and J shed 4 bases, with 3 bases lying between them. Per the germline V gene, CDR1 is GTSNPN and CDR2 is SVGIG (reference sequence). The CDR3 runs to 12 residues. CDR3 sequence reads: CAWSVSTGELFF. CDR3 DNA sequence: TGTGCCTGGAGTGTCAGCACCGGGGAGCTGTTTTTT.

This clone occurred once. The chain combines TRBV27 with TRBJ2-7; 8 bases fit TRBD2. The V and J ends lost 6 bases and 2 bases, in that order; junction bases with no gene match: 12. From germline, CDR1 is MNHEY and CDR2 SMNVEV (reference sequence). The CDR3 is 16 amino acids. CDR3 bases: TGTGCCAGCAGCACCCGAGCAGCGGGGGATACCTACGAGCAGTACTTC. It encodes CASSTRAAGDTYEQYF.